These 2 T cell receptor beta chains share one sample of origin, sequenced in a study of blood T cell repertoires in COVID-19. The table came from immunoSEQ multiplex PCR; TCRdb's copy has only in-frame clones and leaves some out. The table records 400,000 or so clones, roughly 90% of them present only once. The specimen sequenced was peripheral blood. The receptor set was obtained from a man between 18 and 29 years old with COVID-19, enrolled during active disease.

This clone was seen a single time. The chain is built from TRBV7-9 and TRBJ1-2, with D possibly TRBD1 on 5 matching bases. In germline, CDR1 is SEHNR, CDR2 FQNEAQ (reference sequence). V was clipped by 6 bases and J by 6 bases, with 17 bases between them. This CDR3 has 14 residues. In DNA, the CDR3 is TGTGCCAGCAGGCCGATACAGGAATTCCATGGCTACACCTTC. As protein: CASRPIQEFHGYTF.

The chain couples TRBV10-3 to TRBJ2-7, with 13 bases identical to TRBD2. The CDR3 consists of 15 residues. Trimming at V came to 5 bases and at J to 2 bases, leaving 3 bases not matched to a gene. Per the germline V gene, CDR1 is ENHRY and CDR2 is SYGVKD. This chain's CDR3 is CAISLGLAGAYEQYF. In DNA, the CDR3 is TGTGCCATCAGTCTCGGACTAGCGGGAGCCTACGAGCAGTACTTC.